At least ten counts were recorded for the clone carrying this TCR beta chain. No antigen is known for it. Other autoimmune diseases, uncontrolled infections, pregnancy or lactation excluded patients from enrollment. The data were taken from a study of Graves' ophthalmopathy and Graves' hyperthyroidism. Findings and caveats of the study: Ophthalmopathy progression prediction by the model yielded a sensitivity of approximately 71% and a specificity of 72% to 75%. Discrimination between ophthalmopathy and stable hyperthyroidism by a 13-signature model showed about 89% sensitivity and about 80% specificity. Thyroid clonotypes that were expanded above 0.001 frequency mostly also appeared in blood.

V was pared by 3 bases and J by 6 bases, with 9 bases between. The CDR3 is 12 residues long. The study amplified TCR beta CDR3 regions using RNA transcripts. A first-round RT-PCR used HTBI primers, followed by a second-round multiplex PCR. One entry per CDR3 protein results from TCRdb running MiXCR on the multiplex PCR reads. The table lists approximately 480,000 distinct CDR3 sequences, roughly 14% of them singletons. The rearrangement uses TRBV12-3 or TRBV12-4 and TRBJ2-7; D remains ambiguous. This TCR derives from a woman between 25 and 40 years old with Graves' ophthalmopathy. The sequencing input was blood. CDR3 loop: CASSFGQSEQYF. CDR3 nucleotide sequence: TGTGCCAGCAGTTTCGGGCAGAGCGAGCAGTACTTC.